Sequencing of this T cell receptor (beta chain) was carried out in a study of response to subunit inactivated influenza vaccine. Study conclusions and caveats: Every seasonal influenza vaccination brings in few new T cells, the authors suggested.

This clonotype was seen more than once but under ten times. The antigen remains undetermined. TCRdb re-derived calls from the RT-PCR reads in MiXCR, one entry per CDR3 protein. This sample carries approximately 480,000 distinct CDR3 sequences, 9.5% to 13% of them seen once, and the ten largest clones take 9.5% to 15%. CDR1 DFQATT and CDR2 SNEGSKA come from the germline V gene (reference sequence). The V end was cut by 3 bases, the J end by 2 bases, with 12 bases between. This CDR3 spans 14 amino acids. The chain joins TRBV20-1 to TRBJ2-3, with D perhaps TRBD2 (7 bases). The source material was PBMCs from blood, sampled roughly 47 days after vaccination. The sequence came from a man aged 45-65 years who received an inactivated influenza vaccine. CDR3 in DNA: TGCAGTGCTAGGGCGGGGGACACCACAGATACGCAGTATTTT. Translating gives CSARAGDTTDTQYF.